This entry describes one T cell receptor (beta chain). Original handling: Estimation of nucleated cell counts was performed using reference gene primer amplification. Sequencing used immunoSEQ multiplex PCR; TCRdb keeps in-frame clones, though not all of them. The V and J calls and clone size are taken from that table; D and trimming were inferred from the DNA. The sample has approximately 200,000 clones; around 85% are singletons. The entry originates in a study of blood T cell repertoires in COVID-19. Study-wide background: Both acute and convalescent COVID-19 samples were obtained from the United States, Italy and Spain. Sample material is recorded as cDNA or gDNA derived from T cells, B-cell-depleted T cells, or PBMCs.

The CDR3 consists of 15 residues. Trimming pared 6 bases from V and 1 base from J, leaving 13 bases between. From germline, CDR1 is MNHEY and CDR2 SVGAGI. Donors in Cohort 3 who had recovered were those with two negative PCRs, healthcare professional clearance, or resolution of their symptoms. The chain combines TRBV6-5 with TRBJ2-1, with D perhaps matching TRBD2 (5 bases). The sequence was obtained from a man aged 35 to 55 who had recovered from COVID-19. The sequencing input was PBMCs or T cells enriched from blood (not recorded which). DNA of the CDR3: TGTGCCAGCAGAATACTAGAGTATTCCTACAATGAGCAGTTCTTC. Amino acid sequence: CASRILEYSYNEQFF.